This T cell receptor beta chain was identified in a study of naive and memory T cell subsets. Alpha and beta constant region primers primed reverse transcription for blood and skin samples. TCRdb used MiXCR to reprocess the 5' RACE reads, holding one entry per CDR3 protein. The sample lists 20,000 to 25,000 distinct CDR3 sequences, approximately 3.9% occurring once. Adult healthy volunteers gave 2.5 ml peripheral blood for whole-blood RNA. Germline V gene sequence: CDR1 SGHAT, CDR2 FQNNGV. Trimming took off 5 bases at V and 8 bases at J, with 10 bases between the two ends. The CDR3 spans 12 residues. This clonotype has at least ten counts.

The TCR was taken from a male donor in good health. The rearrangement joins TRBV11-2 to TRBJ2-1, with no clear D. The CDR3 bases are TGTGCCAGCAGCCCCTCCATGTATGAGCAGTTCTTC. Translating it yields CASSPSMYEQFF.